This T cell receptor beta chain was observed in a study of neurological immune-mediated disorders. Study findings and constraints: The greatest degree of TCR clonal expansion was observed in HTLV-1-associated myelopathy, with the lowest in multiple sclerosis, below that of healthy controls. The expanded clones of different subjects shared no CDR3 amino acid sequences (suggesting private repertoires in all groups).

V shed 3 bases and J shed 3 bases, with 8 bases lying between them. The CDR3 is made up of 12 amino acids. CDR1 and CDR2 (germline): DFQATT, SNEGSKA (reference sequence). A single record per CDR3 protein comes from TCRdb applying MiXCR to the 5' RACE reads. Among about 36,000 distinct CDR3 sequences listed, around a tenth were seen once. Ten or more counts support this clonotype. Its specificity is not known. The clonotype was recovered from a woman aged 25 to 39 with HTLV-1-associated myelopathy (HAM/TSP). This rearrangement joins TRBV20-1 to TRBJ1-2; D not certain. What was sequenced was PBMCs. The CDR3 sequence is CSASAPDYGYTF. In DNA, the CDR3 is TGCAGTGCTAGCGCCCCAGACTATGGCTACACCTTC.